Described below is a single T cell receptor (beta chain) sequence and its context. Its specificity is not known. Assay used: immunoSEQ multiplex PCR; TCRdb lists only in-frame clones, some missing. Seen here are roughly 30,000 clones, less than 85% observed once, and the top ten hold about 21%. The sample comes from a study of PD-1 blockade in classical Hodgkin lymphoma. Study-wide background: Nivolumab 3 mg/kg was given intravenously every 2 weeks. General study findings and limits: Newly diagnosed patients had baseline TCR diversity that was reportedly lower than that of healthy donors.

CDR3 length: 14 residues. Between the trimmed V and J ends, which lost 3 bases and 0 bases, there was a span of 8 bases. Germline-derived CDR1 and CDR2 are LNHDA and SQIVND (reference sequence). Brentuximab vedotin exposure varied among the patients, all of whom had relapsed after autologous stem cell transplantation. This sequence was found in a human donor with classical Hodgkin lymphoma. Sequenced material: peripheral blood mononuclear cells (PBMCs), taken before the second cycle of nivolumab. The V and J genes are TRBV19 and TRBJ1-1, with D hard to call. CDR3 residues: CASSIGPLNTEAFF. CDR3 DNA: TGTGCCAGTAGTATCGGGCCTCTGAACACTGAAGCTTTCTTT.